Listed below are T cell receptor beta chains from one sample, sequenced in a study of T cells in Graves' hyperthyroidism and ophthalmopathy. TCRdb itself ran the multiplex PCR reads through MiXCR, one entry per CDR3 protein. The sample records approximately 560,000 distinct CDR3 sequences, around 42% being singletons. The sequencing sample was made of peripheral blood or thyroid tissue (not recorded which). These receptors were obtained from a woman aged 18-30 years with Graves' hyperthyroidism. Each CDR3 is given with its conserved first and last residue. D genes are given only for firm matches. The size of a clone is reported for some rows only, either as once, few or many, or as a class for expanded clones.

TRBV7-2	TRBJ1-2	NA	NA	CASGGQGNYGYTF	TGTGCCAGCGGAGGCCAGGGAAACTATGGCTACACCTTC
TRBV29-1	TRBJ2-7	many	TRBD2	CSVATSIHEQYF	TGCAGCGTTGCGACTAGCATCCACGAGCAGTACTTC
TRBV20-1	TRBJ2-7	NA	TRBD2	CSARRLAAYEQYF	TGCAGTGCTAGACGTCTAGCGGCCTACGAGCAGTACTTC
TRBV6-5	TRBJ2-6	few	NA	CARANVLTF	TGTGCCAGGGCCAACGTCCTGACTTTC
TRBV10-2	TRBJ2-2	many	NA	CASSEQGNTGELFF	TGCGCCAGCAGTGAGCAGGGGAACACCGGGGAGCTGTTTTTT
TRBV19	TRBJ1-2	NA	NA	CASTSAGGYTF	TGTGCCAGTACCTCCGCTGGGGGCTACACCTTC
TRBV19	TRBJ1-5	few	NA	CASSIMGYSNQPQHF	TGTGCCAGTAGTATAATGGGGTATAGCAATCAGCCCCAGCATTTT
TRBV7-2	TRBJ2-5	many	TRBD2	CASSPPGRERETQYF	TGTGCCAGCAGCCCCCCCGGGAGGGAGAGGGAGACCCAGTACTTC
TRBV10-3	TRBJ2-7	NA	NA	CAISEGTVYEQYF	TGTGCCATCAGTGAAGGTACAGTCTACGAGCAGTACTTC
TRBV20-1	TRBJ2-7	NA	NA	CSAHTSPGGYF	TGCAGTGCTCATACCTCCCCCGGTGGGTACTTC
TRBV20-1	TRBJ1-1	many	NA	CSASQGLNTEAFF	TGCAGTGCTAGTCAGGGATTGAACACTGAAGCTTTCTTT
TRBV19	TRBJ1-2	NA	NA	CASLGRGRNYGYTF	TGTGCCAGCCTGGGCAGGGGACGCAACTATGGCTACACCTTC
TRBV7-2	TRBJ1-2	NA	NA	CASSRDTKDGYTF	TGTGCCAGCAGCCGGGACACCAAGGATGGCTACACCTTC
TRBV29-1	TRBJ1-5	NA	NA	CSVEGVGSNQPQHF	TGCAGCGTTGAAGGGGTAGGTAGCAATCAGCCCCAGCATTTT
TRBV6-5	TRBJ2-7	NA	NA	CASVYTLAAEGQYF	TGTGCTAGCGTCTACACCCTCGCGGCAGAAGGGCAGTACTTC
TRBV7-9	TRBJ1-1	few	NA	CASSLFADGNTEAFF	TGTGCCAGCAGCTTATTCGCCGACGGGAACACTGAAGCTTTCTTT
TRBV29-1	TRBJ1-2	NA	TRBD1	CSVPGTGGYTF	TGCAGCGTGCCCGGGACAGGGGGCTACACCTTC
TRBV7-2	TRBJ2-7	many	TRBD1	CASSQRQGHEQYF	TGTGCCAGCAGCCAAAGACAGGGACACGAGCAGTACTTC
TRBV13	TRBJ1-2	few	TRBD1	CASIDRGRYGYTF	TGTGCCAGCATTGACAGGGGGCGATATGGCTACACCTTC
TRBV29-1	TRBJ1-5	NA	NA	CSFGDSNQPQHF	TGCAGTTTTGGGGACAGCAATCAGCCCCAGCATTTT
TRBV19	TRBJ2-7	NA	NA	CASRDLERSSYEQYF	TGTGCCAGCCGGGACTTGGAGCGGAGCTCCTACGAGCAGTACTTC
TRBV13	TRBJ2-5	NA	NA	CASSLWGKETQYF	TGTGCCAGCAGCTTATGGGGGAAGGAGACCCAGTACTTC
TRBV7-9	TRBJ2-7	NA	NA	CASSLVPERMGEQYF	TGTGCCAGCAGCTTAGTCCCGGAACGAATGGGGGAGCAGTACTTC
TRBV10-3	TRBJ2-7	many	NA	CASSVVRGQYEQYF	TGTGCCAGCAGTGTAGTTCGGGGACAATACGAGCAGTACTTC
TRBV10-3	TRBJ1-2	few	NA	CASSLSDTQGYGYTF	TGTGCCAGCAGTTTATCCGATACGCAGGGCTATGGCTACACCTTC
TRBV7-6	TRBJ2-2	many	NA	CASSLYYPNTGELFF	TGTGCCAGCAGCTTATACTACCCGAACACCGGGGAGCTGTTTTTT
TRBV7-2	TRBJ2-2	few	TRBD2	CASSISGRPGELFF	TGTGCCAGCAGTATTAGCGGGAGGCCCGGGGAGCTGTTTTTT
TRBV19	TRBJ2-6	NA	TRBD1	CASSRTGDSGANVLTF	TGTGCCAGTAGTAGGACAGGGGACTCTGGGGCCAACGTCCTGACTTTC
TRBV4-1	TRBJ1-6	few	NA	CASSQVGRRHSPLHF	TGCGCCAGCAGCCAAGTGGGCAGGCGCCATTCACCCCTCCACTTT
TRBV7-8	TRBJ2-7	many	TRBD1	CASSWTGLSYEQYF	TGTGCCAGCAGCTGGACAGGTTTGAGTTACGAGCAGTACTTC
TRBV20-1	TRBJ2-7	few	NA	CSANPRTDYEQYF	TGCAGTGCCAACCCTCGGACAGACTACGAGCAGTACTTC
TRBV14	TRBJ1-3	NA	TRBD1	CASSRRTGGRNTIYF	TGTGCCAGCAGCCGCCGGACAGGGGGCAGGAACACCATATATTTT
TRBV25-1	TRBJ1-2	NA	NA	CASSMDSANYGYTF	TGTGCCAGCAGTATGGACAGTGCTAACTATGGCTACACCTTC
TRBV24-1	TRBJ1-2	many	NA	CATSDFGRGSDGYTF	TGTGCCACCAGTGATTTTGGCAGGGGTTCAGATGGCTACACCTTC
TRBV2	TRBJ2-6	NA	TRBD1	CASSIDQGAGANVLTF	TGTGCCAGCAGCATAGACCAGGGGGCTGGGGCCAACGTCCTGACTTTC
TRBV7-9	TRBJ1-5	NA	NA	CASSLGAGRLYQPQHF	TGTGCCAGCAGCTTAGGGGCAGGGCGGCTGTATCAGCCCCAGCATTTT
TRBV7-9	TRBJ1-2	many	NA	CASRDVEGDYGYTF	TGTGCCAGCCGGGACGTCGAAGGGGACTATGGCTACACCTTC
TRBV20-1	TRBJ1-1	NA	NA	CSARNGRFTEAFF	TGCAGTGCTAGAAATGGGAGGTTCACTGAAGCTTTCTTT
TRBV7-9	TRBJ1-2	many	NA	CASSLNGGSDGYTF	TGTGCCAGCAGCTTAAATGGGGGAAGCGATGGCTACACCTTC
TRBV7-9	TRBJ2-2	NA	NA	CASSRAGGELFF	TGTGCCAGCAGCCGTGCTGGCGGGGAGCTGTTTTTT
TRBV7-2	TRBJ1-2	few	TRBD1	CASSYRGRGGYTF	TGTGCCAGCAGTTACAGGGGGCGTGGAGGCTACACCTTC
TRBV2	TRBJ1-2	many	NA	CASSDTHYGYTF	TGTGCCAGCAGTGACACGCACTATGGCTACACCTTC
TRBV7-8	TRBJ1-5	many	NA	CASSLGLSNQPQHF	TGTGCCAGCAGCTTGGGGCTAAGCAATCAGCCCCAGCATTTT
TRBV12-3/TRBV12-4	TRBJ2-7	many	NA	CASSHTFEQYF	TGTGCCAGCAGCCATACTTTCGAGCAGTACTTC
TRBV29-1	TRBJ2-6	many	TRBD1	CSVEESKQRQGARSNVLTF	TGCAGCGTTGAAGAAAGCAAACAACGACAGGGGGCGAGGTCCAACGTCCTGACTTTC
TRBV10-3	TRBJ2-7	NA	NA	CAITLRGSYEQYF	TGTGCCATCACCTTAAGGGGCTCCTACGAGCAGTACTTC